One sample yielded the 5 T cell receptor beta chains listed below, sequenced in a study of brain T cells in children with intractable seizures. Data came from immunoSEQ multiplex PCR; TCRdb stores just in-frame clones and leaves some out. This sample carries a few hundred thousand clones, about 93% of them seen once, and the ten largest clones take around 6%. Time point in this sample: blood from clinic visit 5 months post-surgery; TSC patient then seizure free. This sample comprised peripheral blood, obtained about 5 months after surgery. Every receptor here comes from a boy under two years old with tuberous sclerosis and intractable seizures.

V is TRBV5-1 and J is TRBJ2-7; the match to TRBD2 covers 7 bases. J lost 3 bases, V lost 2 bases, and 5 bases had no gene match. Germline V gene sequence: CDR1 SGHRS, CDR2 YFSETQ. The CDR3 consists of 14 residues. CDR3 DNA sequence: TGCGCCAGCAGCTTAACTAGCGCCAACTACGAGCAGTACTTC. Translated, it gives CASSLTSANYEQYF.

Remarks on this clone: At the DNA level, this CDR3 is encoded by other sequences in the same sample as well. The genes are TRBV24-1 and TRBJ1-2; the D gene is possibly TRBD1 (5 bases). Germline CDR1 and CDR2: KGHDR and SFDVKD. Trimming left V 10 bases short and J 6 bases short, with 11 bases between. The CDR3 is 11 amino acids. The CDR3 reads CATRGEHGYTF. CDR3 in DNA: TGTGCCACTAGAGGGGAGCATGGCTACACCTTC.

The gene calls are TRBV19 and TRBJ2-1; tentatively, D is TRBD2 (6 bases). Germline-derived CDR1 and CDR2 are LNHDA and SQIVND (reference sequence). The CDR3 consists of 15 residues. Between the trimmed V and J ends, which lost 2 bases and 7 bases, there was a span of 15 bases. CDR3 sequence: CASSIRGTPSNEQFF. The CDR3 DNA sequence: TGTGCCAGTAGTATACGTGGGACTCCCTCGAATGAGCAGTTCTTC.

The gene calls are TRBV10-2 and TRBJ2-1, with 8 bases aligning to TRBD2. Germline assignment: CDR1 WSHSY and CDR2 SAAADI. The ends lost 2 bases at V and 6 bases at J; junction bases unmatched: 6. The CDR3 contains 15 residues. The CDR3 nucleotides are TGCGCCAGCAGTGAGATAATAGCGGGGATCAATGAGCAGTTCTTC. Translation: CASSEIIAGINEQFF.

The V call is TRBV13, the J call TRBJ1-2, with a possible D match to TRBD1 (5 bases). In germline, CDR1 is PRHDT, CDR2 FYEKMQ (reference sequence). The V gene lost 0 bases and the J gene lost 4 bases, with 12 bases spanning the gap. This CDR3 is built from 15 residues. CDR3: CASSLGRGTGYGYTF. Here the CDR3 DNA reads TGTGCCAGCAGCTTAGGTAGGGGAACTGGCTATGGCTACACCTTC.